This passage covers 9 T cell receptor beta chains from one sample sequenced in a study of cytomegalovirus exposure and HLA in healthy donors. PCR employed 60 Vbeta and 13 Jbeta primers. Assay: immunoSEQ multiplex PCR; the TCRdb copy retains only in-frame clones and omits some. The table shows around 120,000 clones, with around 62% occurring only once. Sample: PBMCs. Receptors were obtained from a young man in good health and CMV-seropositive.

This clone appeared once. The V call is TRBV2, the J call TRBJ2-5, with D perhaps TRBD2 (5 bases). V was clipped by 1 base and J by 3 bases, with 12 bases between them. This CDR3 has 15 amino acids. Germline V CDR1 and CDR2: SNHLY, FYNNEI. The CDR3 sequence is CASSEGHSGKETQYF. The CDR3 DNA is TGTGCCAGCAGTGAAGGACACTCGGGAAAAGAGACCCAGTACTTC. Based on the CDR3 plus reference TRBV2 and TRBJ2-5, the full variable domain is EPEVTQTPSHQVTQMGQEVILRCVPISNHLYFYWYRQILGQKVEFLVSFYNNEISEKSEIFDDQFSVERPDGSNFTLKIRSTKLEDSAMYFCASSEGHSGKETQYFGPGTRLLVL.

This clone was counted between two and nine times. The chain couples TRBV5-1 to TRBJ2-3, with 10 bases lining up with TRBD1. V lost 6 bases, J lost 2 bases, and 3 bases stayed unmatched. The germline gives CDR1 SGHRS, CDR2 YFSETQ. The length of the CDR3 is 14 residues. CDR3 nucleotide sequence: TGCGCCAGCATGACAGGGGGCCCCACAGATACGCAGTATTTT. Translating gives CASMTGGPTDTQYF.

J is TRBJ2-5 and V is TRBV30; D may be TRBD1 (8 bases). This CDR3 contains 13 residues. Trimming shortened V by 6 bases and J by 4 bases, and 15 bases separated the two germline ends. The V gene's germline CDR1 is GTSNPN and CDR2 SVGIG (reference sequence). The CDR3 nucleotides read TGTGCCTGTCTACAGGGGGGGCGAGAGACCCAGTACTTC. Its protein is CACLQGGRETQYF.

The chain is built from TRBV2 and TRBJ2-7; 7 nucleotides agree with TRBD2. The CDR3 is 14 amino acids. V lost 8 bases and J lost 0; bases outside the gene matches: 7. Per germline, CDR1 SNHLY and CDR2 FYNNEI. The chain's CDR3 is CASRAGLSSYEQYF. The CDR3 region has the DNA TGTGCCAGCCGCGCGGGACTAAGCTCCTACGAGCAGTACTTC.

J is TRBJ2-1 and V is TRBV4-1; 8 bases are shared with TRBD2. Germline V CDR1 and CDR2: MGHRA, YSYEKL. The length of the CDR3 is 16 residues. With 2 bases clipped from V and 3 bases from J, the junction kept 6 bases outside the gene matches. CDR3 in DNA: TGCGCCAGCAGCCAATATGCGGGGGGAAACTACAATGAGCAGTTCTTC. It encodes CASSQYAGGNYNEQFF.

V gene TRBV9 combines with J gene TRBJ1-3; D is unclear. The CDR3 sequence is 13 residues long. CDR1 SGDLS and CDR2 YYNGEE come from the germline V gene. V was shortened by 0 bases and J by 3 bases, with 4 bases between the two germline ends. CDR3 protein: CASSVDIGNTIYF. The CDR3 DNA reads as TGTGCCAGCAGCGTAGATATTGGAAACACCATATATTTT.

The chain has TRBV6-5 and TRBJ1-1; D may be TRBD1 (6 bases). Trimming left V 6 bases short and J 4 bases short, with 12 bases between. CDR3 length: 13 amino acids. The germline V gene has CDR1 MNHEY and CDR2 SVGAGI. The CDR3 region is CASSRTVGTEAFF. CDR3 sequence (DNA): TGTGCCAGCAGCAGGACAGTGGGCACTGAAGCTTTCTTT.

V usage is TRBV12-5 and J usage is TRBJ2-7; no reliable D call. The CDR3 covers 14 residues. Trimming removed 3 bases at V and 3 bases at J, with 12 bases between. The germline CDR1 and CDR2 sequences are LGHNT and FRNRAP. CDR3: CASGLLLGGYEQYF. DNA for the CDR3: TGTGCTAGTGGTTTATTGCTTGGCGGCTACGAGCAGTACTTC.

This clone was observed a handful of times. The chain links TRBV7-9 to TRBJ1-2, with D unclear. Trimming took off 6 bases at V and 2 bases at J, with 7 bases between the two ends. The CDR3 consists of 12 residues. CDR1 SEHNR and CDR2 FQNEAQ come from the germline V gene (reference sequence). The CDR3 sequence is CASRFGNYGYTF. As DNA, the CDR3 is TGTGCCAGCAGATTCGGGAACTATGGCTACACCTTC.